Here is one T cell receptor beta chain with its context. The CDR3 runs to 16 residues. With 1 base clipped from V and 5 bases from J, the junction kept 8 bases outside the gene matches. Germline values: CDR1 LGHNA, CDR2 YNFKEQ. This entry comes from a study of Ad26.COV2.S vaccination and SARS-CoV-2 variants. This sample's treatment: around 19 received Ad26.COV2.S at low or high dose, single or two shots; 5 received placebo; per-sample allocation not given. Repertoires come from day 63 after the first vaccine or placebo injection. The administered vaccine (an Ad26 vector) expressed Wuhan-strain SARS-CoV-2 spike. Sequencing used immunoSEQ multiplex PCR; TCRdb keeps in-frame clones, though not all of them. This sample has more than 300,000 clones, with about 85% found just once.

The chain carries TRBV4-2 and TRBJ1-1; 9 positions agree with TRBD1. Sample: peripheral blood, taken in a trial of Ad26.COV2.S vaccine versus placebo. The TCR comes from a person aged 18-65 years who received the Ad26.COV2.S COVID-19 vaccine or a placebo. The CDR3 region is CASSQVTGGSGTEAFF. The CDR3, as DNA: TGTGCCAGCAGCCAAGTGACAGGGGGTAGTGGGACTGAAGCTTTCTTT.